This passage covers 4 T cell receptor beta chains from one sample sequenced in a study of T cell changes during pregnancy in multiple sclerosis. This table comes from immunoSEQ multiplex PCR, and its TCRdb copy is limited to in-frame clones, with some not included. The sample lists more than 85,000 clones; roughly nine tenths were seen once. Here the sequenced sample was peripheral blood, taken in the second trimester of pregnancy. These receptors were taken from a female donor with multiple sclerosis, enrolled in a pregnancy study.

The chain recombines TRBV14 with TRBJ1-1; unclear D gene. V lost 0 bases to trimming and J lost 4 bases, with 9 bases between them. Germline V lookup: CDR1 SGHDN, CDR2 FVKESK. The length of the CDR3 is 14 residues. CDR3 in amino acids: CASSQDLRGTEAFF. Written as DNA, the CDR3 is TGTGCCAGCAGCCAAGATTTACGGGGCACTGAAGCTTTCTTT. Full variable domain (missing parts from reference TRBV14 and TRBJ1-1): EAGVTQFPSHSVIEKGQTVTLRCDPISGHDNLYWYRRVMGKEIKFLLHFVKESKQDESGMPNNRFLAERTGGTYSTLKVQPAELEDSGVYFCASSQDLRGTEAFFGQGTRLTVV.

The genes are TRBV7-2 and TRBJ2-7; possibly TRBD1 for D (5 bases). Germline V gene data show CDR1 as SGHTA and CDR2 as FQGNSA. Trimming stripped 5 bases from V and 0 bases from J, with 11 bases between. The CDR3 loop spans 14 amino acids. The CDR3 is CASSADRYSYEQYF. The CDR3 DNA is TGTGCCAGCAGCGCCGACAGATACTCCTACGAGCAGTACTTC.

The CDR3 loop is CASSPPRGYEQYF. In DNA, the CDR3 is TGTGCCAGCAGCCCCCCTCGGGGGTACGAGCAGTACTTC. This sequence joins TRBV4-2 and TRBJ2-7; TRBD2 might be the D (6 bases). Trimming shortened V by 4 bases and J by 4 bases, and 11 bases separated the two germline ends. The germline V gene has CDR1 LGHNA and CDR2 YNFKEQ. The CDR3 consists of 13 residues.

V gene TRBV28 combines with J gene TRBJ1-3; 7 bases are a match to TRBD1. The germline CDR1 and CDR2 sequences are MDHEN and SYDVKM. Losses at the gene ends were 6 bases for V and 3 bases for J; bases not matched to a gene: 5. This CDR3 has 14 residues. The chain's CDR3 is CASRLTGVGNTIYF. The CDR3 DNA reads TGTGCCAGCAGACTCACAGGGGTTGGAAACACCATATATTTT.